The 14 T cell receptor beta chains given below trace back to one sample, sequenced in a study of Graves' ophthalmopathy and Graves' hyperthyroidism. Beta-chain TCR CDR3 regions were amplified from RNA transcripts. The authors performed first-round RT-PCR with HTBI primers and then a second-round multiplex PCR. TCRdb fed the multiplex PCR reads into MiXCR, producing one record per CDR3 protein. The top ten hold more than 5.5% of the sample, which has about 620,000 distinct CDR3 sequences, about 24% seen once. The specimen was peripheral blood. These receptors were taken from a woman younger than 30 with stable Graves' hyperthyroidism. Some clones in this sample may be carry-over from other donors' samples.

This clonotype was seen repeatedly, ten times or more. This chain joins TRBV11-2 and TRBJ2-2; a possible D gene is TRBD2 (6 bases). Between the trimmed V and J ends, which lost 5 bases and 3 bases, there was a span of 13 bases. The CDR3 loop spans 15 amino acids. Germline V lookup: CDR1 SGHAT, CDR2 FQNNGV. The CDR3 is CASSPVRRDTGELFF. The CDR3 region has the DNA TGTGCCAGCAGCCCCGTCCGGAGGGACACCGGGGAGCTGTTTTTT.

The chain has TRBV6-1 and TRBJ2-2, with 7 bases aligning to TRBD2. The CDR3 is made up of 17 amino acids. J gave up 4 bases and V 7 bases, and 15 bases lay outside the gene matches. CDR1 and CDR2 (germline): MNHNS, SASEGT. The CDR3 bases are TGTGCCAGCACCGGGCGGCGGGGGTCTTTCAGCACCGGGGAGCTGTTTTTT. Translation: CASTGRRGSFSTGELFF.

The table lists this clonotype with many counts. The J gene is TRBJ1-1, the V gene TRBV11-2; D not resolved. Germline V gene sequence: CDR1 SGHAT, CDR2 FQNNGV. The CDR3 covers 14 residues. V was clipped by 6 bases and J by 5 bases, with 16 bases between them. The CDR3 sequence: CASRSLSGLTEAFF. The CDR3 DNA reads TGTGCCAGCAGGTCCCTAAGCGGGTTAACTGAAGCTTTCTTT.

About this clonotype: The final CDR3 position lacks the conserved phenylalanine or tryptophan, pointing to a likely read error. V usage is TRBV12-3 or TRBV12-4 and J usage is TRBJ2-3, with unresolved D. This CDR3 region has 12 residues. Trimming removed 7 bases from V and 4 bases from J, with 9 bases in between. The CDR3, as DNA: TGTGCCAGCAACCATCGGGCAGATACGCAGTATTTG. Translation: CASNHRADTQYL.

This clonotype was seen at least ten times. The rearrangement joins TRBV20-1 to TRBJ1-2; D gene uncertain. There are 15 residues in the CDR3. V shed 0 bases and J shed 8 bases, with 19 bases lying between them. In germline, CDR1 is DFQATT, CDR2 SNEGSKA (reference sequence). CDR3 DNA: TGCAGTGCTAGAGATGTAGGTGGCGTCCCTCGCGGCTACACCTTC. This codes for CSARDVGGVPRGYTF.

This clonotype was found many times. The chain carries TRBV12-3 or TRBV12-4 and TRBJ2-3; D perhaps matches TRBD2 (7 bases). Trimming removed 5 bases from V and 0 bases from J, with 12 bases in between. This CDR3 has 15 amino acids. In nucleotides, the CDR3 is TGTGCCAGCAGTGTGGGGGGGGCTAGCACAGATACGCAGTATTTT. It codes for CASSVGGASTDTQYF.

The sample holds many counts of this clonotype. This chain uses TRBV6-5 with TRBJ1-1; 8 bases align to TRBD1. Germline V gene lookup returns CDR1 MNHEY and CDR2 SVGAGI. Unmatched junction bases numbered 11, after V lost 0 bases and J lost 5 bases. The length of the CDR3 is 17 residues. The CDR3 protein is CASSYSNAGGAWTEAFF. The CDR3 nucleotides read TGTGCCAGCAGTTACTCGAACGCAGGGGGCGCTTGGACTGAAGCTTTCTTT.

In its sample, this clonotype was seen many times. This chain uses TRBV5-1 with TRBJ1-1; a possible D gene is TRBD1 (6 bases). Germline-derived CDR1 and CDR2 are SGHRS and YFSETQ. This CDR3 is built from 16 residues. Deletions cut 0 bases from V and 0 bases from J, with 12 bases between. CDR3 region: CASSLGRGSMNTEAFF. CDR3 nucleotides: TGCGCCAGCAGCTTGGGCAGGGGATCCATGAACACTGAAGCTTTCTTT.

This clonotype was detected ten times or more. This chain uses TRBV27 with TRBJ1-1; 9 nucleotides align to TRBD1. From germline, CDR1 is MNHEY and CDR2 SMNVEV (reference sequence). V shed 4 bases and J 3 bases; nucleotides not matched to a gene: 9. The CDR3 length is 16 residues. CDR3 sequence reads: CASSSNHRGRDTEAFF. DNA for the CDR3: TGTGCCAGCAGTTCCAACCACAGGGGGCGCGACACTGAAGCTTTCTTT.

The gene calls are TRBV11-2 and TRBJ2-7; TRBD1 or TRBD2 may be the D gene (7 bases each). The CDR3 is made up of 15 amino acids. Per germline, CDR1 SGHAT and CDR2 FQNNGV. The ends were cut back, 5 bases at V and 2 bases at J, with 16 bases in the middle. In nucleotides, the CDR3 is TGTGCCAGCAGCCCGAACAGGGGAGGGACCTACGAGCAGTACTTC. This codes for CASSPNRGGTYEQYF.

This clonotype was seen many times. Given a much more abundant clone one base away, this may be a read error. The gene calls are TRBV12-3 or TRBV12-4 and TRBJ1-2; D is uncertain. V was pared by 5 bases and J by 4 bases, with 14 bases between. The CDR3 totals 14 residues. CDR3 sequence (DNA): TGTGCCAGCAGTAGGCCCCTGGCCAGCTATGGCTACACCTTC. Amino acids: CASSRPLASYGYTF.

This clonotype showed up many times. The chain has TRBV12-3 or TRBV12-4 and TRBJ1-2; 10 bases line up with TRBD1. V lost 7 bases to trimming and J lost 4 bases; unmatched junction nucleotides: 6. This CDR3 region has 14 residues. The CDR3 DNA sequence: TGTGCCAGCAACCCGGGACAGGGGATCTATGGCTACACCTTC. This gives the protein CASNPGQGIYGYTF.

This clonotype has at least ten counts. The chain is built from TRBV6-5 and TRBJ2-7; possibly TRBD1 for D (5 bases). CDR3 length: 14 residues. The V end was cut by 2 bases, the J end by 5 bases, with 13 bases between. CDR1 is MNHEY and CDR2 is SVGAGI in the germline V gene. The DNA of the CDR3 is TGTGCCAGCAGTTACATCCAGGGCATCAACGAGCAGTACTTC. Amino acids: CASSYIQGINEQYF.

The rearrangement uses TRBV30 and TRBJ2-2; 8 bases are shared with TRBD1. Germline V lookup: CDR1 GTSNPN, CDR2 SVGIG (reference sequence). V lost 2 bases and J lost 4; bases outside the gene matches: 9. This CDR3 comprises 16 residues. CDR3 sequence: CAWSFVGRGLTGELFF. CDR3 DNA: TGTGCCTGGAGTTTTGTTGGCAGGGGGCTCACCGGGGAGCTGTTTTTT.